These T cell receptor beta chains were read from a single sample in a study of shared clonotypes between healthy human individuals. TCRdb's copy holds only in-frame clones and misses some; the assay was immunoSEQ multiplex PCR. The data contain some 2.1 million clones, roughly 95% of them seen just once; the ten biggest clones take up 0.1% to 0.15%. Sequenced: naive CD4+ T cells sorted from blood. These receptors were taken from a young man in good health. The CDR3 runs from the conserved cysteine through the conserved F or W. A D gene is named only where the DNA matches it firmly. Where a row states a size, it is once, few, many or the class of an expanded clone; other rows omit it.

D gene	clone size	J gene	V gene	CDR3 protein	CDR3 DNA
NA	once	TRBJ1-1	TRBV5-8	CASTKDRNTEAFF	TGTGCCAGCACCAAGGACAGGAACACTGAAGCTTTCTTT
NA	once	TRBJ2-7	TRBV6-1	CASSERSYEQYF	TGTGCCAGCAGTGAGCGCAGCTACGAGCAGTACTTC
NA	NA	TRBJ1-1	TRBV5-1	CASSGRTRGVTEAFF	TGCGCCAGCAGCGGAAGGACTCGCGGAGTTACTGAAGCTTTCTTT
TRBD1	NA	TRBJ1-1	TRBV11-2	CASSFGTGGATEAFF	TGTGCCAGCAGCTTCGGAACAGGGGGTGCCACTGAAGCTTTCTTT
NA	NA	TRBJ2-3	TRBV2	CASSWDSGTDTQYF	TGTGCCAGCAGTTGGGACTCTGGCACAGATACGCAGTATTTT
NA	NA	TRBJ2-1	TRBV11-2	CASSLDTGDNEQFF	TGTGCCAGCAGCTTAGACACGGGGGACAATGAGCAGTTCTTC
TRBD1	NA	TRBJ1-2	TRBV5-4	CASSFRDRVFYGYTF	TGTGCCAGCAGCTTCCGGGACAGAGTTTTTTATGGCTACACCTTC
NA	NA	TRBJ1-4	TRBV7-8	CASSPNLGLGNEKLFF	TGTGCCAGCAGCCCAAACCTCGGGCTTGGGAATGAAAAACTGTTTTTT
TRBD2	NA	TRBJ2-7	TRBV7-6	CASSGPITSGYSYEQYF	TGTGCCAGCAGCGGGCCGATCACTAGCGGTTACTCCTACGAGCAGTACTTC
NA	NA	TRBJ1-5	TRBV11-2	CASSLATGRTNQPQHF	TGTGCCAGCAGCTTAGCAACAGGTCGGACCAATCAGCCCCAGCATTTT
TRBD1	NA	TRBJ1-2	TRBV5-1	CASNGDRGYNYGYTF	TGCGCCAGCAACGGGGACAGGGGGTACAACTATGGCTACACCTTC
TRBD2	once	TRBJ2-2	TRBV5-4	CASSPPSGRNGELFF	TGTGCCAGCAGCCCCCCTAGCGGGAGAAACGGGGAGCTGTTTTTT
TRBD2	once	TRBJ2-1	TRBV6-1	CASSQGLAGVYEQFF	TGTGCCAGCAGTCAGGGACTAGCGGGAGTGTATGAGCAGTTCTTC
TRBD1	NA	TRBJ2-7	TRBV6-5	CASSSNMGQGEQYF	TGTGCCAGCAGTTCCAATATGGGACAGGGCGAGCAGTACTTC
NA	NA	TRBJ1-3	TRBV6-5	CASRKGGSGNTIYF	TGTGCCAGCAGAAAAGGGGGATCTGGAAACACCATATATTTT
TRBD1	NA	TRBJ1-1	TRBV5-4	CASSLRDRESGTEAFF	TGTGCCAGCAGCTTAAGGGACAGGGAATCGGGCACTGAAGCTTTCTTT
TRBD1	once	TRBJ1-5	TRBV2	CASMGQGTSGNQPQHF	TGTGCCAGCATGGGACAGGGCACTAGCGGCAATCAGCCCCAGCATTTT